The rows below give T cell receptor beta chains drawn from one sample of a study of blood T cells in healthy people across ages. TCRdb reprocessed the 5' RACE reads with MiXCR, giving one entry per CDR3 protein. The sample has 550,000 to 800,000 distinct CDR3 sequences; about 32% are singletons. The sample was blood. The receptors shown here come from a woman aged 80 or over in good health. Both conserved end residues are part of each CDR3. A D gene is named only where the DNA matches it firmly. Clone size, where shown, is once, few, many, or a class for clones that have expanded.

CDR3: CASSGTGGGHEQYF; DNA: TGTGCCAGCAGCGGGACAGGGGGTGGCCACGAGCAGTACTTC; J: TRBJ2-7; V: TRBV6-2/TRBV6-3; D: TRBD1; size: many
CDR3: CASSFKANYGYTF; DNA: TGTGCCAGCAGTTTTAAAGCCAACTATGGCTACACCTTC; J: TRBJ1-2; V: TRBV27; D: .; size: many
CDR3: CLLRGLSPYEQYF; DNA: TGTTTGCTACGGGGCCTTTCGCCCTACGAGCAGTACTTC; J: TRBJ2-7; V: TRBV12-3/TRBV12-4; D: .; size: once
CDR3: CASTLQGHSGDNEQFF; DNA: TGTGCCAGCACCCTTCAGGGACACTCAGGGGACAATGAGCAGTTCTTC; J: TRBJ2-1; V: TRBV27; D: .; size: .
CDR3: CASQIVTGGPDEQFF; DNA: TGTGCCAGCCAGATTGTGACGGGGGGGCCTGATGAGCAGTTCTTC; J: TRBJ2-1; V: TRBV13; D: TRBD2; size: .
CDR3: CASSSYNYGYTF; DNA: TGTGCCAGCAGCTCGTATAACTATGGCTACACCTTC; J: TRBJ1-2; V: TRBV7-8; D: .; size: .
CDR3: CASSLAPQGLYEQYF; DNA: TGCGCCAGCAGCTTGGCCCCGCAGGGACTCTACGAGCAGTACTTC; J: TRBJ2-7; V: TRBV5-1; D: .; size: many
CDR3: CASSPLGTGPPDTQYF; DNA: TGTGCCAGCAGCCCCCTAGGGACAGGGCCCCCAGATACGCAGTATTTT; J: TRBJ2-3; V: TRBV5-6; D: TRBD1; size: many
CDR3: CASSPSGWANEQFF; DNA: TGCGCCAGCAGCCCGTCCGGATGGGCCAATGAGCAGTTCTTC; J: TRBJ2-1; V: TRBV4-1; D: .; size: once
CDR3: CSAKPDTRYTEAFF; DNA: TGCAGTGCGAAACCCGACACGCGGTACACTGAAGCTTTCTTT; J: TRBJ1-1; V: TRBV20-1; D: .; size: .
CDR3: CSVGGDRGTDTQYF; DNA: TGCAGCGTTGGGGGGGACAGGGGAACAGATACGCAGTATTTT; J: TRBJ2-3; V: TRBV29-1; D: TRBD1; size: .
CDR3: CASSLGLSGANVRTF; DNA: TGTGCCAGCAGCTTAGGACTCTCTGGGGCCAACGTCCGGACTTTC; J: TRBJ2-6; V: TRBV7-2; D: .; size: .
CDR3: CASRLGTGSYNEQFF; DNA: TGTGCCAGCAGGCTTGGGACAGGGTCCTACAATGAGCAGTTCTTC; J: TRBJ2-1; V: TRBV2; D: TRBD1; size: many
CDR3: CASKGFEQYF; DNA: TGTGCCAGCAAGGGCTTCGAGCAGTACTTC; J: TRBJ2-7; V: TRBV28; D: .; size: once
CDR3: CSARESGGGGNEQFF; DNA: TGCAGTGCTAGAGAGAGCGGGGGGGGAGGCAATGAGCAGTTCTTC; J: TRBJ2-1; V: TRBV20-1; D: TRBD2; size: many
CDR3: CSASTIKGNQSQHF; DNA: TGCAGTGCTTCGACAATAAAGGGTAATCAGTCCCAGCATTTT; J: TRBJ1-5; V: TRBV20-1; D: .; size: .
CDR3: CASSPDPGTAYGYTF; DNA: TGCGCCAGCAGCCCAGACCCCGGGACAGCTTATGGCTACACCTTC; J: TRBJ1-2; V: TRBV5-1; D: TRBD1; size: many
CDR3: CASTLQGPGANVLTF; DNA: TGTGCCAGCACCCTGCAAGGGCCTGGGGCCAACGTCCTGACTTTC; J: TRBJ2-6; V: TRBV27; D: .; size: many
CDR3: CASSLNMGIDTQYF; DNA: TGTGCCAGCAGCTTAAATATGGGGATAGATACGCAGTATTTT; J: TRBJ2-3; V: TRBV7-2; D: .; size: .
CDR3: CAGSSTGGYEQYF; DNA: TGTGCCGGCAGTTCAACAGGGGGCTACGAGCAGTACTTC; J: TRBJ2-7; V: TRBV27; D: TRBD1; size: .
CDR3: CASSSGLAVSDEQFF; DNA: TGCGCCAGCAGCTCGGGACTAGCGGTATCGGATGAGCAGTTCTTC; J: TRBJ2-1; V: TRBV5-1; D: TRBD2; size: many
CDR3: CALAVASGINEQFF; DNA: TGTGCCCTGGCTGTGGCTAGCGGCATTAATGAGCAGTTCTTC; J: TRBJ2-1; V: TRBV10-3; D: TRBD2; size: .
CDR3: CASSSSRYEQYF; DNA: TGTGCCAGCAGCTCCTCACGGTACGAGCAGTACTTC; J: TRBJ2-7; V: TRBV7-2; D: .; size: .
CDR3: CSARDLQGADDTQYF; DNA: TGCAGTGCTAGAGATCTCCAGGGGGCTGATGATACGCAGTATTTT; J: TRBJ2-3; V: TRBV20-1; D: TRBD1; size: .
CDR3: CATSTDINADEQYF; DNA: TGTGCCACCAGCACTGATATCAACGCGGACGAGCAGTACTTC; J: TRBJ2-7; V: TRBV15; D: .; size: few
CDR3: CASKHRGRKEAQYF; DNA: TGTGCCAGCAAGCACAGAGGGAGAAAAGAGGCCCAGTACTTC; J: TRBJ2-5; V: TRBV12-3/TRBV12-4; D: .; size: .
CDR3: CSGGPGQGFDEQYF; DNA: TGCAGCGGCGGGCCCGGACAGGGGTTCGACGAGCAGTACTTC; J: TRBJ2-7; V: TRBV29-1; D: TRBD1; size: many
CDR3: CASSYPRLAGGPANTGELFF; DNA: TGTGCCAGCAGTTACCCCCGCCTGGCGGGGGGGCCGGCGAACACCGGGGAGCTGTTTTTT; J: TRBJ2-2; V: TRBV6-2/TRBV6-3; D: TRBD2; size: .
CDR3: CASSLGPSGVAGELFF; DNA: TGTGCCAGCAGCTTAGGACCTAGCGGGGTCGCCGGGGAGCTGTTTTTT; J: TRBJ2-2; V: TRBV7-2; D: TRBD2; size: .
CDR3: CSTRVRGADTQYF; DNA: TGCAGTACTAGAGTTAGAGGGGCAGATACGCAGTATTTT; J: TRBJ2-3; V: TRBV20-1; D: .; size: .
CDR3: CASSLVVIWDGSGELFF; DNA: TGCGCCAGCAGCTTGGTAGTCATTTGGGATGGGTCCGGGGAGCTGTTTTTT; J: TRBJ2-2; V: TRBV5-1; D: .; size: .
CDR3: CASSIALAGRQETQYF; DNA: TGTGCCAGCAGTATCGCACTAGCGGGGCGACAAGAGACCCAGTACTTC; J: TRBJ2-5; V: TRBV13; D: TRBD2; size: .
CDR3: CASSLGAVGTDTQYF; DNA: TGTGCCAGCAGCTTAGGGGCGGTCGGCACAGATACGCAGTATTTT; J: TRBJ2-3; V: TRBV11-2; D: .; size: many
CDR3: CASSSRGGAGGDTQYF; DNA: TGTGCCAGCAGCTCTCGCGGGGGGGCAGGGGGAGATACGCAGTATTTT; J: TRBJ2-3; V: TRBV7-3; D: TRBD2; size: .
CDR3: CASRYNSNQPQHF; DNA: TGTGCCAGCAGGTATAATAGCAATCAGCCCCAGCATTTT; J: TRBJ1-5; V: TRBV6-1; D: .; size: few
CDR3: CASSLGRNSPLHF; DNA: TGTGCCAGCAGCCTCGGACGTAATTCACCCCTCCACTTT; J: TRBJ1-6; V: TRBV7-2; D: .; size: many
CDR3: CASSFWGDQETQYF; DNA: TGTGCCAGCAGTTTCTGGGGGGACCAAGAGACCCAGTACTTC; J: TRBJ2-5; V: TRBV27; D: .; size: many
CDR3: CSAGGQGYGYTF; DNA: TGCAGCGCCGGAGGACAGGGGTACGGCTACACCTTC; J: TRBJ1-2; V: TRBV29-1; D: TRBD1; size: once
CDR3: CASSKGQPRTYEQYF; DNA: TGTGCCAGCAGCAAGGGACAACCGAGAACCTACGAGCAGTACTTC; J: TRBJ2-7; V: TRBV21-1; D: .; size: .